The 14 T cell receptor beta chains below come from one sample, sequenced in a study of PD-1 blockade in classical Hodgkin lymphoma. The table came from immunoSEQ multiplex PCR; TCRdb's copy has only in-frame clones and leaves some out. The sample records tens of thousands of clones, 65% to 85% being singletons. In every patient, relapse followed autologous stem cell transplantation, while exposure to brentuximab vedotin differed. The sample in question was peripheral blood mononuclear cells (PBMCs), obtained at baseline. The receptors shown here come from a human donor with classical Hodgkin lymphoma.

The rearrangement joins TRBV7-8 to TRBJ2-7, with unresolved D. Germline loops: CDR1 SGHVS, CDR2 FQNEAQ. The CDR3 covers 13 residues. Trimming took 5 bases from V and 3 from J, leaving 11 bases between them. The CDR3 region has the DNA TGTGCCAGCAGCATTTCAGAACACTACGAGCAGTACGTC. Translation gives CASSISEHYEQYV.

V gene TRBV11-2 combines with J gene TRBJ2-3; D ambiguous. The V gene lost 1 base and the J gene lost 4 bases, with 6 bases spanning the gap. The CDR3 has 13 amino acids. Germline V gives CDR1 SGHAT, CDR2 FQNNGV. This chain's CDR3 is CASSLGRADTQYF. The CDR3 DNA reads TGTGCCAGCAGCTTAGGCCGTGCAGATACGCAGTATTTT.

The chain combines TRBV5-1 with TRBJ2-1; D possibly corresponds to TRBD2 (5 bases). CDR1 is SGHRS and CDR2 is YFSETQ in the germline V gene. V was trimmed by 4 bases and J by 10 bases, leaving 18 bases between them. The CDR3 is made up of 14 amino acids. The chain's CDR3 is CASSPPGRTGEQFF. The CDR3 DNA sequence: TGCGCCAGCAGCCCCCCGGGCCGGACGGGAGAGCAGTTCTTC. Full variable domain (remainder filled in from reference TRBV5-1 and TRBJ2-1): KAGVTQTPRYLIKTRGQQVTLSCSPISGHRSVSWYQQTPGQGLQFLFEYFSETQRNKGNFPGRFSGRQFSNSRSEMNVSTLELGDSALYLCASSPPGRTGEQFFGPGTRLTVL.

The rearrangement joins TRBV19 to TRBJ1-1, with TRBD1 as a possible D gene (5 bases). Germline V gives CDR1 LNHDA, CDR2 SQIVND (reference sequence). This CDR3 contains 12 residues. Trimming shortened V by 10 bases and J by 0 bases, and 9 bases separated the two germline ends. This CDR3 is CATGDLNTEAFF. The CDR3 bases are TGTGCCACCGGGGACCTGAACACTGAAGCTTTCTTT.

This clone has just a few counts. The V gene is TRBV9, the J gene TRBJ2-7, with D perhaps being TRBD1 or TRBD2 (5 bases each). The CDR3 totals 14 residues. Trimming shortened V by 5 bases and J by 2 bases, and 14 bases separated the two germline ends. Looked up from germline, CDR1 is SGDLS and CDR2 is YYNGEE. The CDR3 bases are TGTGCCAGCAGTTGGGGGACCTCACCCTACGAGCAGTACTTC. Residues: CASSWGTSPYEQYF.

The chain employs TRBV14 and TRBJ2-3; maybe TRBD2 (6 bases). CDR1 is SGHDN and CDR2 is FVKESK in the germline V gene. Trimming removed 3 bases from V and 1 base from J, with 14 bases in between. The CDR3 is 16 residues long. CDR3 bases: TGTGCCAGCAGCCACCCCCGAGGAGGGGGCACAGATACGCAGTATTTT. The encoded protein is CASSHPRGGGTDTQYF.

The chain is built from TRBV30 and TRBJ2-1; D remains unclear. V dropped 1 base and J dropped 4 bases, with 17 bases sitting between them. This CDR3 has 16 amino acids. From germline, CDR1 is GTSNPN and CDR2 SVGIG (reference sequence). For the CDR3, the DNA is TGTGCCTGGAGTGCCCTCTCAGAAAGATTTTACAATGAGCAGTTCTTC. Amino acids: CAWSALSERFYNEQFF. Together with reference TRBV30 and TRBJ2-1, the CDR3 gives the full variable domain: SQTIHQWPATLVQPVGSPLSLECTVEGTSNPNLYWYRQAAGRGLQLLFYSVGIGQISSEVPQNLSASRPQDRQFILSSKKLLLSDSGFYLCAWSALSERFYNEQFFGPGTRLTVL.

The rearrangement links TRBV30 to TRBJ1-1, with TRBD1 matching over 8 bases. The germline gives CDR1 GTSNPN, CDR2 SVGIG (reference sequence). The CDR3 extends over 15 amino acids. V trimming: 2 bases; J trimming: 0 bases; junction bases outside the gene matches: 5. DNA of the CDR3: TGTGCCTGGAGTCCCGACAGGGGAATGAACACTGAAGCTTTCTTT. Protein sequence: CAWSPDRGMNTEAFF.

The gene calls are TRBV18 and TRBJ2-5; D ambiguous. CDR1 KGHSH and CDR2 LQKENI come from the germline V gene. This CDR3 comprises 15 residues. Trimming shortened V by 0 bases and J by 2 bases, and 10 bases separated the two germline ends. CDR3: CASSPPSRWQETQYF. The CDR3 bases are TGTGCCAGCTCACCACCTTCCAGATGGCAAGAGACCCAGTACTTC.

This chain links TRBV30 with TRBJ2-7; D is possibly TRBD1 or TRBD2 (6 bases each). V was trimmed by 0 bases and J by 7 bases, leaving 13 bases between them. The CDR3 is 13 amino acids. The germline gives CDR1 GTSNPN, CDR2 SVGIG (reference sequence). In DNA form, the CDR3 reads TGTGCCTGGAGTGTTGGGGGGCCGGGAGAGCAGTACGTC. It is translated as CAWSVGGPGEQYV.

The rearrangement uses TRBV4-1 and TRBJ2-1, with TRBD2 matching over 12 bases. The length of the CDR3 is 17 residues. Trimming at V came to 4 bases and at J to 9 bases, leaving 13 bases not matched to a gene. Germline loops: CDR1 MGHRA, CDR2 YSYEKL. The CDR3 DNA sequence: TGCGCCAGCAGCCCCCTGAACCTAGCGGGAGGGCGGGGTGAGCAGTTCTTC. It is translated as CASSPLNLAGGRGEQFF.

The DNA for the CDR3 is TGTGCTAGTGGCAAGGACAGGGGGGAGATCAGGGATCAGCCCCAGCATTTT. Protein: CASGKDRGEIRDQPQHF. The rearrangement uses TRBV12-5 and TRBJ1-5; the match to TRBD1 covers 10 bases. The CDR3 totals 17 residues. J lost 5 bases, V lost 6 bases, and 13 bases had no gene match. Germline CDR1 and CDR2: LGHNT and FRNRAP.

This chain connects TRBV18 to TRBJ2-7, with D maybe TRBD1 (5 bases). CDR3 length: 13 residues. Germline V gene data show CDR1 as KGHSH and CDR2 as LQKENI. Deletions cut 6 bases from V and 3 bases from J, with 12 bases between. CDR3 bases: TGTGCCAGCTCGTCCGGACACAGCTACGAGCAGTACGTC. Translated: CASSSGHSYEQYV.

The V and J genes are TRBV11-3 and TRBJ2-1; 13 nucleotides align to TRBD2. With 4 bases clipped from V and 6 bases from J, the junction kept 9 bases outside the gene matches. There are 17 residues in the CDR3. Germline V lookup: CDR1 SGHNT, CDR2 YENEEA. DNA of the CDR3: TGTGCCAGCAGCTACGGACTAGCGGGAGTAGCGGGCAATGAGCAGTTCTTC. Translating it yields CASSYGLAGVAGNEQFF.